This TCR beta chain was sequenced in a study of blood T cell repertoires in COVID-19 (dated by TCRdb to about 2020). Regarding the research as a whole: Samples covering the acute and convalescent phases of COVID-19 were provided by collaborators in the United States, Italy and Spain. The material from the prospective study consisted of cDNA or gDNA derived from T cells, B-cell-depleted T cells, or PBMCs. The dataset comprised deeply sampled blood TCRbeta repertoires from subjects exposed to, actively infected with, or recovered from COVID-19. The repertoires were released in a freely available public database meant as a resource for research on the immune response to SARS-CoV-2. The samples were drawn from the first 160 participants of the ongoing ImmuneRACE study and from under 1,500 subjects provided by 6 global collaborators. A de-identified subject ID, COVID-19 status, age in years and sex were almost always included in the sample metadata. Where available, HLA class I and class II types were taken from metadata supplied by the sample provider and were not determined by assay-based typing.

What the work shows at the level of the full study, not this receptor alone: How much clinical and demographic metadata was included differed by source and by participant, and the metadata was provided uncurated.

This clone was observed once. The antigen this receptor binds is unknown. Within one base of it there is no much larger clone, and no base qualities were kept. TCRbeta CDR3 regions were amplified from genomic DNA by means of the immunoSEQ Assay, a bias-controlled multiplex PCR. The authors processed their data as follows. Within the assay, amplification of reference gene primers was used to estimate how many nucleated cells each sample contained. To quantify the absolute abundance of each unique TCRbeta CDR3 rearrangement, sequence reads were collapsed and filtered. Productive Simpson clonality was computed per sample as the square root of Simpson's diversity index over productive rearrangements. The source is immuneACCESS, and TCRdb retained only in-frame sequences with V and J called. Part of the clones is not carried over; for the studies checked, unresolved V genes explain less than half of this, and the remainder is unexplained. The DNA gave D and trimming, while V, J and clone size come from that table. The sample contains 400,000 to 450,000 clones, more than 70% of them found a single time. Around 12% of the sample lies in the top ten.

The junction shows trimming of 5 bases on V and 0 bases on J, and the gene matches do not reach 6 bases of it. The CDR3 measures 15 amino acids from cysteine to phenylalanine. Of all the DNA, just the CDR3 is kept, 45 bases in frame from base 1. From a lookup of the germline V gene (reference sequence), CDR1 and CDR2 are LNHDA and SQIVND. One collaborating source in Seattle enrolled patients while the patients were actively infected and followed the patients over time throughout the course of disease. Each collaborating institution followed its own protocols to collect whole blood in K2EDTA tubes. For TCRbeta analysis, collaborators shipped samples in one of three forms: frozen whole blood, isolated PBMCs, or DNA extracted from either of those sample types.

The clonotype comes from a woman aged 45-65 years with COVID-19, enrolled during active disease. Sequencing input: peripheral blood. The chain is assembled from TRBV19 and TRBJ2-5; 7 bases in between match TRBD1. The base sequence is TGTGCCAGTAGTGTGTGGGACAGCTACCAAGAGACCCAGTACTTC. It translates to CASSVWDSYQETQYF.